Below, one T cell receptor (beta chain) is given with its context. What it recognizes is unknown. The study ran its PCR with 60 Vbeta and 13 Jbeta primers. Produced via immunoSEQ multiplex PCR; TCRdb's table is partial and in-frame only. This sample has tens of thousands of clones; about two thirds occur once, and the top ten carry about an eighth. The sample originates from a study of cytomegalovirus exposure and HLA in healthy donors. The germline V gene encodes CDR1 LNHDA and CDR2 SQIVND (reference sequence). This CDR3 spans 13 amino acids. J lost 5 bases, V lost 5 bases, and 1 base had no gene match. Study conclusions and caveats: Later on, a genetic analysis was performed. It linked a missense variant in DCLRE1C with V- and J-gene trimming of TCR beta. The later analysis indicated that the majority of CMV-associated TCR beta chains appeared HLA-restricted.

The chain carries TRBV19 and TRBJ1-5; 9 bases line up with TRBD1. Input material: PBMCs. This clonotype was obtained from a middle-aged woman in good health and CMV-seropositive. CDR3 nucleotides: TGTGCCAGTAGTGGGACAGGGTATCAGCCCCAGCATTTT. Protein product: CASSGTGYQPQHF.